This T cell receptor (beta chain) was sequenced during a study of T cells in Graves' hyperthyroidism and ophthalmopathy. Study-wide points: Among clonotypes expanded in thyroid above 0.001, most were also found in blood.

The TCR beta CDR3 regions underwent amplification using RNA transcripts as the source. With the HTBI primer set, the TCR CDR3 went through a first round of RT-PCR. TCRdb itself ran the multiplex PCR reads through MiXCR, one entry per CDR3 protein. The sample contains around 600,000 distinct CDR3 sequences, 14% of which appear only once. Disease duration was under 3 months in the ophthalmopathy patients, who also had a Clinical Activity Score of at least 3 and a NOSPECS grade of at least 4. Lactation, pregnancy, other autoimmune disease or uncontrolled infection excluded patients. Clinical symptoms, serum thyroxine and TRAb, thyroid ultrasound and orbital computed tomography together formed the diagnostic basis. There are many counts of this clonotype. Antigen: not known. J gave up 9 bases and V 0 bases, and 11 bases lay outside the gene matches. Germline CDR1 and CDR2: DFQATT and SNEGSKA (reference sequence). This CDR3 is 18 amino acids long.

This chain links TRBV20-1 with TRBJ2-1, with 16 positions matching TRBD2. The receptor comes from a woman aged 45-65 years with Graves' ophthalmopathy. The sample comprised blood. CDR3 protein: CSAREPGTSGRDDLEQFF. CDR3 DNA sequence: TGCAGTGCTAGAGAGCCCGGGACTAGCGGGAGGGACGACCTTGAGCAGTTCTTC.